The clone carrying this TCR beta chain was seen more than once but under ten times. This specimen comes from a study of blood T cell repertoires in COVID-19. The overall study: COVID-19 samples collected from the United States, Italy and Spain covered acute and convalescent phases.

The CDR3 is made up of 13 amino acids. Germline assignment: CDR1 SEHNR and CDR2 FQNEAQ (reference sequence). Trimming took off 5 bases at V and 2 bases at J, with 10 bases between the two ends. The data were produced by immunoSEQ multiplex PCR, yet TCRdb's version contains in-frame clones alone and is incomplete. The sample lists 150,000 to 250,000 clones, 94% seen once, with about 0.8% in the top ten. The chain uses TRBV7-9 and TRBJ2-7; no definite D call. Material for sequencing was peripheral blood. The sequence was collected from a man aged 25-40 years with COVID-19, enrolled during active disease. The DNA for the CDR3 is TGTGCCAGCAGCGCTAATACGGCCTACGAGCAGTACTTC. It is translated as CASSANTAYEQYF.